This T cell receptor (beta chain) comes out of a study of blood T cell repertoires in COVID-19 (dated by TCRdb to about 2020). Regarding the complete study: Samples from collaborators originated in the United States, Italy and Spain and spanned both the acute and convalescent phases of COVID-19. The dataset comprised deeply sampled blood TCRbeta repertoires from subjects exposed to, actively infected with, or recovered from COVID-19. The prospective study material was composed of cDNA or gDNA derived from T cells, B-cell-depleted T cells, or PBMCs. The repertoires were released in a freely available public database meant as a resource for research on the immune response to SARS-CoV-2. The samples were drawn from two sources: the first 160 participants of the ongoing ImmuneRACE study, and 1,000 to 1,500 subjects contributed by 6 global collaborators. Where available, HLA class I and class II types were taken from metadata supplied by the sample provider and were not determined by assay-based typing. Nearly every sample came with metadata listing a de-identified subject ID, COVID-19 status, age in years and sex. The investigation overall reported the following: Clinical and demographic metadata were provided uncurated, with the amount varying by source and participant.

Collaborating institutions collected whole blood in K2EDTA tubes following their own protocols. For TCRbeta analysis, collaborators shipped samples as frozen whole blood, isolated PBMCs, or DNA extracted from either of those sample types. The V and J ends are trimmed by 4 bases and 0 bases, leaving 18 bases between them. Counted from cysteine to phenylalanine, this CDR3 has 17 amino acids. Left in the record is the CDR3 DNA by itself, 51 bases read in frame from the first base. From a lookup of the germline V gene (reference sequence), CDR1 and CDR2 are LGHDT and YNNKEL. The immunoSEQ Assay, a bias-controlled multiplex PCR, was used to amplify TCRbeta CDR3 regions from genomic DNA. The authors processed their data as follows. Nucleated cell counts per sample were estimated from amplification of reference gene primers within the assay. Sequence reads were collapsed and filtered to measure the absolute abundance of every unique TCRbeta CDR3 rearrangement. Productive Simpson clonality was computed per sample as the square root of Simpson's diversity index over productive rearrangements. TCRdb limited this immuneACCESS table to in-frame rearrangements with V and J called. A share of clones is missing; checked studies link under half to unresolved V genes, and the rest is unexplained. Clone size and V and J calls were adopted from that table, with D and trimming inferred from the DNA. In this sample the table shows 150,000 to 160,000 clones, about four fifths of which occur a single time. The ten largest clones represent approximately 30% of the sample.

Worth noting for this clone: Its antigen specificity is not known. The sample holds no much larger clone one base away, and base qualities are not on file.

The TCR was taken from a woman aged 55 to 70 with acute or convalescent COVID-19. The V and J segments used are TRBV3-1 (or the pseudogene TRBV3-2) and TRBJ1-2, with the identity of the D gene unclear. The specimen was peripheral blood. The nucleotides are TGTGCCAGCAGCCCTCTTCCCCGGAGAGCCTCTAACTATGGCTACACCTTC. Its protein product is CASSPLPRRASNYGYTF.